Sequencing of this TCR beta chain was carried out in a study of somatic mutations in cytotoxic T cells in rheumatoid arthritis. Study results and limitations: A finding that went unadjusted for multiple comparisons was the slight underrepresentation of TRBV07 in rheumatoid arthritis patients. Comparison of CD8+ T-cell clonality between rheumatoid arthritis patients and age-matched healthy controls yielded no significant difference.

As concerns this clone: The antigen is undetermined.

V trimming: 3 bases; J trimming: 1 base; junction bases outside the gene matches: 6. Germline lookup yields CDR1 SNHLY and CDR2 FYNNEI. The CDR3 is 15 residues long. Original processing notes: Published virus-specific TCRB sequences found rare matches among patient CD8+ clones larger than 1%. Sequencing used immunoSEQ multiplex PCR; TCRdb keeps in-frame clones, though not all of them. The DNA was the basis for D and trimming; V, J and clone size are from that table. The sample yields fewer than 6,000 clones, approximately 82% seen once. Sequenced input: CD8+ T cells sorted from blood. This sequence originates from an adult with rheumatoid arthritis. The gene calls are TRBV2 and TRBJ2-7; TRBD1 matches 7 bases. This CDR3 reads CASSDPGQTSYEQYF. Written as DNA, the CDR3 is TGTGCCAGCAGTGACCCGGGACAGACGTCCTACGAGCAGTACTTC.